One and the same sample provided the 28 T cell receptor beta chains below, sequenced in a study of T cells after posttransplantation cyclophosphamide. Sequenced by immunoSEQ multiplex PCR; TCRdb stores in-frame clones only, minus some. The top ten clones hold 2.9% of a sample with 45,000 to 65,000 clones, 94% of them seen once. The source material was PBMCs. These receptors came from a woman aged 25 to 39 in good health and a related stem cell transplant donor.

The V and J genes are TRBV5-4 and TRBJ2-1, with D perhaps TRBD1 (6 bases). The V gene lost 3 bases and the J gene lost 7 bases, with 14 bases spanning the gap. The CDR3 has 14 residues. The germline V gene encodes CDR1 SGHNT and CDR2 YYREEE (reference sequence). Here the CDR3 reads CASSSVQGSNEQFF. The CDR3, as DNA: TGTGCCAGCAGCTCCGTGCAGGGGTCTAATGAGCAGTTCTTC.

The chain employs TRBV6-5 and TRBJ1-1, with D unresolved. Germline V gives CDR1 MNHEY, CDR2 SVGAGI. The CDR3 extends over 14 amino acids. The V end was cut by 2 bases, the J end by 2 bases, with 9 bases between. In DNA, the CDR3 is TGTGCCAGCAGTTACGAGGGCAGAAACACTGAAGCTTTCTTT. Translation gives CASSYEGRNTEAFF.

The rearrangement joins TRBV4-3 to TRBJ1-5; maybe TRBD1 (6 bases). The CDR3 has 16 amino acids. V lost 0 bases and J 4 bases, leaving 13 bases between the germline ends. CDR1 and CDR2 from the germline V gene are LGHNA and YSLEER. CDR3 sequence reads: CASSQEKQGPNQPQHF. Written as DNA, the CDR3 is TGCGCCAGCAGCCAAGAAAAACAGGGTCCTAATCAGCCCCAGCATTTT.

The chain employs TRBV11-3 and TRBJ1-2, with D possibly being TRBD1 (5 bases). The CDR3 is 16 amino acids. CDR1 is SGHNT, CDR2 YENEEA, per germline. Trimming removed 1 base at V and 6 bases at J, with 18 bases between. The CDR3 DNA reads TGTGCCAGCAGCTTAGCCTGGGCCTTCAAAGGGGATGGCTACACCTTC. This encodes CASSLAWAFKGDGYTF.

This clone was found once. This rearrangement joins TRBV28 to TRBJ1-2; D gene uncertain. Trimming pared 4 bases from V and 5 bases from J, leaving 8 bases between. CDR3 length equals 12 residues. Germline values: CDR1 MDHEN, CDR2 SYDVKM. The chain's CDR3 is CASSSLHYGYTF. DNA for the CDR3: TGTGCCAGCAGTTCCTTACATTATGGCTACACCTTC.

The chain employs TRBV5-4 and TRBJ1-6, with D hard to call. CDR3 length: 13 amino acids. V lost 4 bases to trimming and J lost 8 bases, with 10 bases between them. Per germline, CDR1 SGHNT and CDR2 YYREEE (reference sequence). The CDR3 loop reads CASSSVKDSPLHF. Written as DNA, the CDR3 is TGTGCCAGCAGCAGCGTTAAGGATTCACCCCTCCACTTT.

V and J are TRBV5-6 and TRBJ2-7, with 12 nucleotides matching TRBD2. This CDR3 is 17 amino acids long. Germline V gene lookup returns CDR1 SGHDT and CDR2 YYEEEE. Trimming removed 3 bases from V and 1 base from J; junction bases left unmatched: 8. The CDR3 loop reads CASSSTIGLAGSYEQYF. CDR3 in DNA: TGTGCCAGCAGCTCGACTATTGGACTAGCGGGGTCCTACGAGCAGTACTTC.

CDR3 coding DNA: TGTGCCAGCAGCCTGGGGACTAGCCAAGGAGAGACCCAGTACTTC. This encodes CASSLGTSQGETQYF. The chain is built from TRBV5-5 and TRBJ2-5; 9 bases map to TRBD2. Germline V gene sequence: CDR1 SGHKS, CDR2 YYEKEE (reference sequence). This CDR3 comprises 15 residues. V shed 4 bases, J shed 4 bases, and the junction held 8 bases outside the gene matches.

This rearrangement joins TRBV14 to TRBJ2-6; D is uncertain. This CDR3 region has 17 residues. Trimming pared 3 bases from V and 0 bases from J, leaving 12 bases between. In germline, CDR1 is SGHDN, CDR2 FVKESK. CDR3 residues: CASSHIRLYSGANVLTF. The DNA of the CDR3 is TGTGCCAGCAGCCACATCCGACTGTACTCTGGGGCCAACGTCCTGACTTTC. Full variable domain (rest looked up from reference TRBV14 and TRBJ2-6): EAGVTQFPSHSVIEKGQTVTLRCDPISGHDNLYWYRRVMGKEIKFLLHFVKESKQDESGMPNNRFLAERTGGTYSTLKVQPAELEDSGVYFCASSHIRLYSGANVLTFGAGSRLTVL.

The CDR3 DNA is TGTGCCTGGAGTGGGGCAAGGACAGGGTGGGGCGGGGAGCTGTTTTTT. This sequence encodes CAWSGARTGWGGELFF. This rearrangement joins TRBV30 to TRBJ2-2; 8 bases fit TRBD1. Germline-derived CDR1 and CDR2 are GTSNPN and SVGIG (reference sequence). V lost 1 base, J lost 7 bases, and 11 bases stayed unmatched. The CDR3 extends over 16 amino acids.

The chain links TRBV6-1 to TRBJ1-2; tentative D call: TRBD1 (5 bases). The germline V gene has CDR1 MNHNS and CDR2 SASEGT. The length of the CDR3 is 13 residues. Trimming stripped 6 bases from V and 4 bases from J, with 12 bases between. CDR3 DNA sequence: TGTGCCAGCAGCTTGACAGTACCCTATGGCTACACCTTC. It is translated as CASSLTVPYGYTF.

The rearrangement uses TRBV5-5 and TRBJ2-7; 11 nucleotides agree with TRBD1. V gave up 3 bases and J gave up 4 bases; unmatched junction bases: 3. The CDR3 totals 14 residues. CDR1 SGHKS and CDR2 YYEKEE come from the germline V gene (reference sequence). The CDR3 region is CASSWGQGVYEQYF. The CDR3 DNA is TGTGCCAGCAGCTGGGGACAGGGGGTTTACGAGCAGTACTTC.

The chain carries TRBV4-3 and TRBJ1-4; D is perhaps TRBD1 (6 bases). CDR3 length: 16 residues. Germline lookup yields CDR1 LGHNA and CDR2 YSLEER. V dropped 4 bases and J dropped 5 bases, with 17 bases sitting between them. The CDR3 region is CASSRVTGTSNEKLFF. CDR3 sequence (DNA): TGCGCCAGCAGCCGGGTGACCGGGACAAGCAATGAAAAACTGTTTTTT.

This chain uses TRBV7-8 with TRBJ2-3; D gene unclear. The germline V gene encodes CDR1 SGHVS and CDR2 FQNEAQ. This CDR3 comprises 14 residues. The germline V and J ends were trimmed by 1 base and 6 bases, with 11 bases remaining between them. CDR3 DNA: TGTGCCAGCAGCTTAGGAATCGGTGTCGATACGCAGTATTTT. Amino acid sequence: CASSLGIGVDTQYF.

This clone ranks as medium-sized. The chain has TRBV10-1 and TRBJ1-3, with D uncertain. V was shortened by 0 bases and J by 2 bases, with 11 bases between the two germline ends. The germline V gene encodes CDR1 WNHNN and CDR2 SYGVQD (reference sequence). CDR3 length equals 16 residues. In nucleotides, the CDR3 is TGCGCCAGCAGTGAGTCGGGGTACGGGACTGGAAACACCATATATTTT. This translates into CASSESGYGTGNTIYF.

The table lists this clone with a count of one. The rearrangement joins TRBV5-4 to TRBJ2-2; the match to TRBD1 covers 10 bases. CDR1 SGHNT and CDR2 YYREEE come from the germline V gene (reference sequence). The CDR3 extends over 15 amino acids. V gave up 0 bases and J gave up 5 bases; unmatched junction bases: 1. CDR3 in amino acids: CASSLGGQGTGELFF. CDR3 DNA sequence: TGTGCCAGCAGCTTGGGGGGACAGGGGACCGGGGAGCTGTTTTTT.

The chain is built from TRBV5-5 and TRBJ2-5; D perhaps matches TRBD2 (5 bases). The CDR3 extends over 15 amino acids. Trimming removed 0 bases at V and 4 bases at J, with 13 bases between. In germline, CDR1 is SGHKS, CDR2 YYEKEE (reference sequence). The CDR3 is CASSLGVGGGETQYF. The CDR3 nucleotides are TGTGCCAGCAGCTTGGGGGTTGGAGGAGGAGAGACCCAGTACTTC.

This clone was seen a single time. The chain couples TRBV6-1 to TRBJ2-1, with 8 bases identical to TRBD1. Germline values: CDR1 MNHNS, CDR2 SASEGT. The CDR3 is 15 amino acids. V shed 7 bases and J 0 bases; nucleotides not matched to a gene: 5. The CDR3 nucleotides read TGTGCCAGCAAAAGGACAGGGAGCTCCTACAATGAGCAGTTCTTC. It specifies CASKRTGSSYNEQFF.

The chain recombines TRBV6-1 with TRBJ2-3; 8 nucleotides agree with TRBD1. The CDR3 covers 15 residues. Germline V gives CDR1 MNHNS, CDR2 SASEGT. J lost 2 bases, V lost 4 bases, and 5 bases had no gene match. CDR3 sequence reads: CASSAGQGHTDTQYF. The DNA of the CDR3 is TGTGCCAGCAGTGCTGGACAGGGTCACACAGATACGCAGTATTTT.

The gene calls are TRBV9 and TRBJ2-5; TRBD1 agrees at 12 bases. The junction had 1 base not matched to a gene; V was cut back by 2 bases and J by 2 bases. CDR1 and CDR2 from the germline V gene are SGDLS and YYNGEE. The CDR3 runs to 15 residues. The CDR3 region has the DNA TGTGCCAGCAGCGTGGGACAGGGGGCGCAAGAGACCCAGTACTTC. Protein: CASSVGQGAQETQYF.

The chain employs TRBV19 and TRBJ2-5; 8 nucleotides line up with TRBD2. CDR1 is LNHDA and CDR2 is SQIVND in the germline V gene (reference sequence). V was clipped by 4 bases and J by 5 bases; unmatched bases: 9. CDR3 size: 15 residues. CDR3: CASSTGGVNRETQYF. In DNA, the CDR3 is TGTGCCAGTAGTACGGGGGGGGTAAATCGGGAGACCCAGTACTTC.

The count of this clone is one. This sequence joins TRBV5-4 and TRBJ2-7, with 13 bases aligning to TRBD2. Looked up from germline, CDR1 is SGHNT and CDR2 is YYREEE (reference sequence). The CDR3 is 15 residues long. The V and J ends lost 4 bases and 4 bases, in that order; junction bases with no gene match: 5. CDR3: CASSRWGLAGYEQYF. In DNA, the CDR3 is TGTGCCAGCAGCCGGTGGGGACTAGCGGGGTACGAGCAGTACTTC.

This chain joins TRBV7-9 and TRBJ2-5, with 7 bases aligning to TRBD1. CDR1 SEHNR and CDR2 FQNEAQ come from the germline V gene (reference sequence). The ends lost 6 bases at V and 2 bases at J; junction bases unmatched: 6. There are 14 residues in the CDR3. In DNA form, the CDR3 reads TGTGCCAGCAGGTCGACAGGGCTTCAAGAGACCCAGTACTTC. It codes for CASRSTGLQETQYF.

This clone was picked up a small number of times. J is TRBJ2-7 and V is TRBV27; 7 bases fit TRBD1. Germline CDR1 and CDR2: MNHEY and SMNVEV (reference sequence). V lost 5 bases, J lost 7 bases, and 14 bases stayed unmatched. The CDR3 is made up of 15 amino acids. The CDR3 spells CASSPLDRLFGEQYF. The CDR3 DNA reads as TGTGCCAGCAGTCCATTGGACAGGCTTTTTGGAGAGCAGTACTTC.

V and J are TRBV18 and TRBJ1-1; D is ambiguous. From germline, CDR1 is KGHSH and CDR2 LQKENI. The CDR3 spans 13 residues. The germline V and J ends were trimmed by 2 bases and 3 bases, with 7 bases remaining between them. Written as DNA, the CDR3 is TGTGCCAGCTCACCAGCGGGTTACACTGAAGCTTTCTTT. Translating gives CASSPAGYTEAFF.

The V and J genes are TRBV6-6 and TRBJ1-1, with D uncertain. The CDR3 sequence is 13 residues long. V was pared by 4 bases and J by 1 base, with 7 bases between. Germline V gene data show CDR1 as MNHNY and CDR2 as SVGAGI (reference sequence). CDR3 in amino acids: CASSFGENTEAFF. DNA of the CDR3: TGTGCCAGCAGTTTCGGGGAGAACACTGAAGCTTTCTTT.

The chain recombines TRBV29-1 with TRBJ1-5, with no clear D. Trimming removed 4 bases from V and 6 bases from J, with 10 bases in between. Germline-derived CDR1 and CDR2 are SQVTM and ANQGSEA. The CDR3 has 12 residues. Here the CDR3 DNA reads TGCAGCGTTGGGATATCGGGTCAGCCCCAGCATTTT. Translating gives CSVGISGQPQHF.

The chain combines TRBV12-5 with TRBJ1-2; 7 bases are a match to TRBD1. CDR3 length: 18 residues. Trimming at V came to 0 bases and at J to 4 bases, leaving 14 bases not matched to a gene. Germline V lookup: CDR1 LGHNT, CDR2 FRNRAP. As DNA, the CDR3 is TGTGCTAGTGGTTTGGTACTGGGTAGTACAGGGGCGATCTATGGCTACACCTTC. Its translation is CASGLVLGSTGAIYGYTF.